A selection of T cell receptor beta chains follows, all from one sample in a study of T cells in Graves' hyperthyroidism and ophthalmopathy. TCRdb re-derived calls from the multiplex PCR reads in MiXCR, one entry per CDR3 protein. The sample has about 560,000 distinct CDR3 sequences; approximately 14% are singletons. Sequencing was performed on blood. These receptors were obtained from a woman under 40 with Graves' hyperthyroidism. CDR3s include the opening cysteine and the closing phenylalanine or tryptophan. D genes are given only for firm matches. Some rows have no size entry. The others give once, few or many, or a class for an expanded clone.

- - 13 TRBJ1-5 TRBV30 TGTGCCTGGAGTACAGGGAATAATCAGCCCCAGCATTTT CAWSTGNNQPQHF
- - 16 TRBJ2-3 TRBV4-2 TGTGCCAGCAGCCAAGATTGGAGGGTTAGCACAGATACGCAGTATTTT CASSQDWRVSTDTQYF
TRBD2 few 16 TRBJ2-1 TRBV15 TGTGCCACCAGCAGACCACTAGCGGGCCCCTACAATGAGCAGTTCTTC CATSRPLAGPYNEQFF
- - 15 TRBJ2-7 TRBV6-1 TGTGCCAGCCGCTTTTTGGGGGAAGAAGTCTACGAGCAGTACTTC CASRFLGEEVYEQYF
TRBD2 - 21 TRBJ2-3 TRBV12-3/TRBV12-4 TGTGCCAGCAGCACTCCGGGAGAACGCCTAGCGGGGAGAAGCGGCACAGATACGCAGTATTTT CASSTPGERLAGRSGTDTQYF
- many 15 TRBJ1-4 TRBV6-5 TGTGCCAGCAGTTACACGACAGGAACTAATGAAAAACTGTTTTTT CASSYTTGTNEKLFF
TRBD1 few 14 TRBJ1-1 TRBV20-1 TGCAGTGCTAGAGACAGACAGGGAGACACTGAAGCTTTCTTT CSARDRQGDTEAFF
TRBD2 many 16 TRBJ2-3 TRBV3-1 TGTGCCAGCAGCCAAGGGACTAGCGACCGCACAGATACGCAGTATTTT CASSQGTSDRTDTQYF
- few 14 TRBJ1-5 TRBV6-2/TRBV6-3 TGTGCCAGCAGTTACACAAGGGGGAATCAGCCCCAGCATTTT CASSYTRGNQPQHF
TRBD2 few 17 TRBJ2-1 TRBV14 TGTGCCAGCAGCCAAGGTTATAGCGGGATCCCCTACAATGAGCAGTTCTTC CASSQGYSGIPYNEQFF
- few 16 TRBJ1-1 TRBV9 TGTGCCAGCAGCGTGGGCCGCGGAGGGGAGGACACTGAAGCTTTCTTT CASSVGRGGEDTEAFF
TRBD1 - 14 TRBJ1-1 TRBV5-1 TGCGCCAGCAGCACAGGGACAGGGAACACTGAAGCTTGCTTT CASSTGTGNTEACF
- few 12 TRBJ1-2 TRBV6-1 TGTGCCAGCAGGGGCGGGGACTATGGCTACACCTTC CASRGGDYGYTF
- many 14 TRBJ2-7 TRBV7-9 TGTGCCAGCAGCTTCCCAGGTAATACCTACGAGCAGTACTTC CASSFPGNTYEQYF
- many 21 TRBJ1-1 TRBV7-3 TGTGCCAGCAGCTTAAGTATTTTTCGGGGCAGACAGGAAAAGCCGAACACTGAAGCTTTCTTT CASSLSIFRGRQEKPNTEAFF
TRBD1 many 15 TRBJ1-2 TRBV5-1 TGCGCCAGCAGCTTGGAAACAGGGGAACCATATGGCTACACCTTC CASSLETGEPYGYTF
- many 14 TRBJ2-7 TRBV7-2 TGTGCCAGCAGCTGGGCATCAGTCGAGGGAGAGCAGTACTTC CASSWASVEGEQYF
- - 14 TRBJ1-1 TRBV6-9 TGTGCCAGCAGTTATGACGTACCGAACACTGAAGCTTTCTTT CASSYDVPNTEAFF
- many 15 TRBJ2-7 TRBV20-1 TGCAGTGCTAGAGAAGATCGGGTCAGCTCCTACGAGCAGTACTTC CSAREDRVSSYEQYF
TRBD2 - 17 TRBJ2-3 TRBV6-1 TGTGCCAGCAGTGAACTAGGGGCGGGGGGGGGAACAGATACGCAGTATTTT CASSELGAGGGTDTQYF
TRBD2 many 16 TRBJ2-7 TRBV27 TGTGCCAGCAGCTCGAAGACTAGCGGGAGTCCCTACGAGCAGTACTTC CASSSKTSGSPYEQYF
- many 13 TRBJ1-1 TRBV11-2 TGTGCCAGCAGCTTAGGCGGAATTGGTGAAGCTTTCTTT CASSLGGIGEAFF
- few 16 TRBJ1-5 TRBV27 TGTGCCAGCAGTCCCTCGGGTCGAGGGCCCCATCAGCCCCAGCATTTT CASSPSGRGPHQPQHF
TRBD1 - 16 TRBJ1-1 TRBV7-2 TGTGCCAGCAGCTTAGCGGCAGGGGGCTTGAACACTGAAGCTTTCTTT CASSLAAGGLNTEAFF
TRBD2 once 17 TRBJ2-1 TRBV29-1 TGCAGCGTTGAAGCTAGCGGGAGGGAGAGCTCCTACAATGAGCAGTTCTTC CSVEASGRESSYNEQFF
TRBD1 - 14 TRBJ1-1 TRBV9 TGTGCCAGCACCCGGACAGGGCGAGACACTGAAGCTTTCTTT CASTRTGRDTEAFF
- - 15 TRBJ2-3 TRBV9 TGTGCCAGCAGCGCACCTAGAGGAGGCACAGATACGCAGTATTTT CASSAPRGGTDTQYF
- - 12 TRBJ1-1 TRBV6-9 TGTGCCAGCAGTTTCCGGGGGCCACGCGCTTTCTTT CASSFRGPRAFF
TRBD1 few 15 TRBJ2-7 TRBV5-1 TGCGCCAGCAGCGTGGTACAGGGGAGCTCCTACGAGCAGTACTTC CASSVVQGSSYEQYF
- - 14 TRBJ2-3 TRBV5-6 TGTGCCAGCAGCTTTTCTGGAGGGGCAGATACGCAGTATTTT CASSFSGGADTQYF
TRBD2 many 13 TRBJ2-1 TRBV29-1 TGCAGCGTTGACACTCTAGCGGGAATTGAGCAGTTCTTC CSVDTLAGIEQFF